This entry lists 27 T cell receptor beta chains sequenced from one sample in a study of CXCR3-negative and CXCR3-positive naive CD8 T cells. Study-level results: More hydrophobic TRB CDR3s occurred in CXCR3-positive than in CXCR3-negative naive cells.

The antigens of these receptors remain unknown. In preparing the TRB cDNA libraries, 5' RACE with UMI labels was used. TCRdb re-called the 5' RACE reads and gives one entry per CDR3 protein, without DNA. Recorded for this sample: 110,000 or so distinct CDR3 sequences. Specimen: naive CXCR3+ CD8+ T cells from blood. Subset defined: CD45RO-CCR7+CD27+CD95- naive CD8+ T cells expressing CXCR3 (TNR3+). The source is a human donor in good health. Some clones in this sample may be carry-over from other donors' samples.

The rearrangement links TRBV4-1 to TRBJ2-7; the TCRdb call, TRBD2, lacks DNA for checking. This CDR3 comprises 16 residues. Germline V gene lookup returns CDR1 MGHRA and CDR2 YSYEKL. The CDR3 spells CASSQLSGGAFDEQYF.

This chain uses TRBV20-1 with TRBJ2-1; TCRdb returns TRBD2, unconfirmable since there is no DNA. Germline V gene data show CDR1 as DFQATT and CDR2 as SNEGSKA (reference sequence). The CDR3 runs 15 residues. The CDR3 protein is CSARDLTGGHNEQFF.

The chain couples TRBV28 to TRBJ2-1; the TRBD2 assignment by TCRdb is unverifiable without DNA. The CDR3 contains 15 residues. The V gene's germline CDR1 is MDHEN and CDR2 SYDVKM. The CDR3 spells CASSSRLATYNEQFF. Filled out from reference TRBV28 and TRBJ2-1, the complete variable domain reads DVKVTQSSRYLVKRTGEKVFLECVQDMDHENMFWYRQDPGLGLRLIYFSYDVKMKEKGDIPEGYSVSREKKERFSLILESASTNQTSMYLCASSSRLATYNEQFFGPGTRLTVL.

V gene TRBV11-2 combines with J gene TRBJ2-7. Germline CDR1 reads SGHAT; CDR2 reads FQNNGV. The CDR3 consists of 13 residues. Here the CDR3 reads CASSLSSDYEQYF.

J is TRBJ2-5 and V is TRBV2. The germline V gene encodes CDR1 SNHLY and CDR2 FYNNEI. CDR3 size: 12 residues. CDR3: CASRTAQETQYF. Supplemented by reference TRBV2 and TRBJ2-5, the full variable domain reads EPEVTQTPSHQVTQMGQEVILRCVPISNHLYFYWYRQILGQKVEFLVSFYNNEISEKSEIFDDQFSVERPDGSNFTLKIRSTKLEDSAMYFCASRTAQETQYFGPGTRLLVL.

This chain joins TRBV20-1 and TRBJ2-5; lacking DNA, the TRBD1 call made by TCRdb goes unchecked. Germline V gene sequence: CDR1 DFQATT, CDR2 SNEGSKA (reference sequence). This CDR3 has 14 amino acids. Here the CDR3 reads CSAMDRGVQETQYF.

The chain joins TRBV5-6 to TRBJ1-2. This CDR3 has 11 residues. Germline CDR1 is SGHDT and CDR2 is YYEEEE. The chain's CDR3 is CASSSTLTYTF. Combining the CDR3 with reference TRBV5-6 and TRBJ1-2 gives the whole variable domain DAGVTQSPTHLIKTRGQQVTLRCSPKSGHDTVSWYQQALGQGPQFIFQYYEEEERQRGNFPDRFSGHQFPNYSSELNVNALLLGDSALYLCASSSTLTYTFGSGTRLTVV.

The CDR3 reads CASSTGTSGVDEQFF. The chain carries TRBV5-1 and TRBJ2-1; TCRdb's D gene call, TRBD2, goes unchecked for lack of DNA. This CDR3 contains 15 residues. Germline loops: CDR1 SGHRS, CDR2 YFSETQ.

The chain has TRBV10-3 and TRBJ2-1; the D call of TRBD2 rests on TCRdb alone, since no DNA is present to check it. In germline, CDR1 is ENHRY, CDR2 SYGVKD. The CDR3 runs 16 residues. CDR3 loop: CATVGLAGRGDNEQFF.

The chain uses TRBV7-9 and TRBJ1-2; TCRdb's D gene call, TRBD1, goes unchecked for lack of DNA. The CDR3 is made up of 12 amino acids. The V gene's germline CDR1 is SEHNR and CDR2 FQNEAQ (reference sequence). CDR3: CASRPGSGGYTF.

This chain links TRBV3-1 with TRBJ2-7. The CDR3 loop spans 13 amino acids. Germline loops: CDR1 LGHDT, CDR2 YNNKEL (reference sequence). Here the CDR3 reads CASSPTDYYEQYF.

The V call is TRBV15, the J call TRBJ2-1; the D call of TRBD2 rests on TCRdb alone, since no DNA is present to check it. Germline CDR1 is LNHNV and CDR2 is YYDKDF (reference sequence). The CDR3 consists of 14 residues. CDR3 in amino acids: CATWPSGSYNEQFF.

The chain recombines TRBV29-1 with TRBJ2-1; no DNA is available, so the TRBD1 call from TCRdb remains unchecked. Germline V gene lookup returns CDR1 SQVTM and CDR2 ANQGSEA. The CDR3 is 16 residues long. Here the CDR3 reads CSVINPGTGGINEQFF.

The V and J genes are TRBV28 and TRBJ2-6; checking the TCRdb D call of TRBD1 is not possible without DNA. The CDR3 totals 15 residues. The germline V gene encodes CDR1 MDHEN and CDR2 SYDVKM. CDR3 protein: CASSSDISGANVLTF. Using reference TRBV28 and TRBJ2-6 for the parts outside the CDR3, the full variable domain is DVKVTQSSRYLVKRTGEKVFLECVQDMDHENMFWYRQDPGLGLRLIYFSYDVKMKEKGDIPEGYSVSREKKERFSLILESASTNQTSMYLCASSSDISGANVLTFGAGSRLTVL.

This chain links TRBV7-2 with TRBJ2-1; TCRdb names TRBD2, which stays unverified in the absence of DNA. The length of the CDR3 is 16 residues. Germline CDR1 reads SGHTA; CDR2 reads FQGNSA. The CDR3 is CASSSLAGDSYNEQFF.

The chain couples TRBV7-9 to TRBJ2-1; TCRdb picks TRBD2, but there is no DNA to check that call. CDR3 size: 16 residues. CDR1 SEHNR and CDR2 FQNEAQ come from the germline V gene (reference sequence). CDR3 in amino acids: CASGTNPGLAGSEQFF.

V gene TRBV12-3 or TRBV12-4 combines with J gene TRBJ1-5; the TRBD1 assignment by TCRdb is unverifiable without DNA. CDR3 size: 16 residues. CDR3: CASSLGTVHTGQPQHF.

The V and J genes are TRBV27 and TRBJ2-3; the D call of TRBD2 rests on TCRdb alone, since no DNA is present to check it. The CDR3 has 14 amino acids. CDR1 and CDR2 (germline): MNHEY, SMNVEV (reference sequence). The CDR3 sequence is CASKRAGDQDTQYF.

The rearrangement uses TRBV7-9 and TRBJ2-1; TCRdb outputs TRBD1, but without DNA this stays unchecked. CDR1 SEHNR and CDR2 FQNEAQ come from the germline V gene (reference sequence). CDR3 length equals 15 residues. The CDR3 loop reads CASSPGAEGYNEQFF.

This chain uses TRBV5-4 with TRBJ2-7; TCRdb outputs TRBD1, but without DNA this stays unchecked. Germline assignment: CDR1 SGHNT and CDR2 YYREEE (reference sequence). The CDR3 covers 14 residues. CDR3 loop: CASSPTPAGGEQYF.

This sequence joins TRBV29-1 and TRBJ2-3; TCRdb returns TRBD2, unconfirmable since there is no DNA. Germline-derived CDR1 and CDR2 are SQVTM and ANQGSEA. CDR3 length equals 20 residues. This CDR3 reads CSVRGTRLAGGSSTSDTQYF.

The J gene is TRBJ2-7, the V gene TRBV4-1; TCRdb outputs TRBD2, but without DNA this stays unchecked. Germline V CDR1 and CDR2: MGHRA, YSYEKL. This CDR3 is built from 14 residues. The CDR3 region is CASSQDSLIPEQYF.

CDR3 region: CASSFGGTPYNEQFF. The chain employs TRBV7-9 and TRBJ2-1. Germline V gene lookup returns CDR1 SEHNR and CDR2 FQNEAQ (reference sequence). The CDR3 totals 15 residues.

The chain recombines TRBV6-1 with TRBJ2-7; TCRdb proposes TRBD1, but this gene call is untestable without DNA. Germline CDR1 MNHNS, CDR2 SASEGT. The CDR3 is 15 residues long. The CDR3 sequence: CASSEGGAGPYEQYF.

The chain couples TRBV21-1 to TRBJ2-1; the TCRdb call, TRBD1, lacks DNA for checking. TRBV21-1 is noted as a pseudogene. This CDR3 region has 16 residues. This chain's CDR3 is CASSSLGGTPYNEQFF.

The rearrangement uses TRBV7-9 and TRBJ1-4; TCRdb returns TRBD1, unconfirmable since there is no DNA. The CDR3 consists of 14 residues. Germline V lookup: CDR1 SEHNR, CDR2 FQNEAQ (reference sequence). CDR3 region: CASSPRTGMQKLFF.

This sequence joins TRBV5-5 and TRBJ2-4; TCRdb calls TRBD1, which cannot be checked without DNA. This CDR3 has 12 residues. Germline V gene sequence: CDR1 SGHKS, CDR2 YYEKEE (reference sequence). CDR3 amino acids: CASSSPPGIQYF.